This T cell receptor (beta chain) was recorded in a study of cytomegalovirus exposure and HLA in healthy donors. V trimming: 5 bases; J trimming: 6 bases; junction bases outside the gene matches: 0. The CDR3 extends over 11 amino acids. CDR1 MNHEY and CDR2 SVGAGI come from the germline V gene. Vbeta (60) and Jbeta (13) primers were used in the PCR. TCRdb keeps only in-frame clones here, not all; method: immunoSEQ multiplex PCR. Of approximately 75,000 clones listed, 84% are singletons. The rearrangement joins TRBV6-5 to TRBJ1-1; 7 bases line up with TRBD1. The source material was PBMCs. The sequence came from an older man in good health and CMV-seropositive. The CDR3 DNA follows: TGTGCCAGCAGTGGACAGGCTGAAGCTTTCTTT. Its translation: CASSGQAEAFF.